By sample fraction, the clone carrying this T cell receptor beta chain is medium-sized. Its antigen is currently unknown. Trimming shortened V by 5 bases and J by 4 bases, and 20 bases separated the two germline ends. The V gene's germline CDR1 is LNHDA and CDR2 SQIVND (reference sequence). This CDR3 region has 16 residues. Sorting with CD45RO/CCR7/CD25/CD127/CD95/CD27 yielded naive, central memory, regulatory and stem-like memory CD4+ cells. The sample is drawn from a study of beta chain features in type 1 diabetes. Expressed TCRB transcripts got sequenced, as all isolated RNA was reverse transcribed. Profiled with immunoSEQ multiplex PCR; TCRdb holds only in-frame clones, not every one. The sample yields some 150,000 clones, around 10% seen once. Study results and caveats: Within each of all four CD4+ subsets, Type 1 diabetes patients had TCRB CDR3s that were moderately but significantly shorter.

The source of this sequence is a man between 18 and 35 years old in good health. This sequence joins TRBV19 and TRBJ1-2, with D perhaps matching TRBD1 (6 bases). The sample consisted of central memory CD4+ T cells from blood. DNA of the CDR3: TGTGCCAGTAGTCTAGGATTCGACAGGAGAACCTATGGCTACACCTTC. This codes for CASSLGFDRRTYGYTF.